This TCR beta chain was captured by sequencing in a study of blood T cell repertoires in COVID-19 (dated by TCRdb to the early 2020s). Some background on the complete study: Samples from collaborators originated in the United States, Italy and Spain and spanned both the acute and convalescent phases of COVID-19. The material from the prospective study consisted of cDNA or gDNA derived from T cells, B-cell-depleted T cells, or PBMCs. The dataset comprised deeply sampled blood TCRbeta repertoires from subjects exposed to, actively infected with, or recovered from COVID-19. The repertoires were released in a freely available public database intended as a resource for research on the immune response to SARS-CoV-2. Samples were obtained from the ongoing ImmuneRACE study (first 160 participants) and from over a thousand subjects provided by 6 global collaborators. The sample metadata nearly always contained a de-identified subject ID, COVID-19 status, age in years and sex. Where HLA class I and class II types were available, the types were taken from metadata supplied by the sample provider, not from assay-based typing. Overall study results and their limits: Clinical and demographic metadata were provided uncurated, with the amount varying by source and participant.

Each collaborating institution followed its own protocols to collect whole blood in K2EDTA tubes. For TCRbeta analysis, collaborators shipped samples in one of three forms: frozen whole blood, isolated PBMCs, or DNA extracted from either of those sample types. For this clone: Its antigen is still unknown. The input lacks base qualities; no much larger clone sits a single base away.

The CDR3 covers 14 residues, taking in both the cysteine and the phenylalanine. CDR3 DNA is the only sequence kept; it has 42 bases, read in frame from the first base. Taken from the germline V gene, the CDR1 and CDR2 loops are MRHNA and SNTAGT. V gives up 3 bases and J gives up 6 bases, and the segment between their germline ends measures 13 bases. TCRbeta CDR3 regions were amplified from genomic DNA by means of the immunoSEQ Assay, a bias-controlled multiplex PCR. On the study's bioinformatics: The number of nucleated cells in each sample was estimated from the amplification of reference gene primers within the assay. To quantify the absolute abundance of each unique TCRbeta CDR3 rearrangement, sequence reads were collapsed and filtered. For each sample, productive Simpson clonality was calculated by taking the square root of Simpson's diversity index across productive rearrangements. In TCRdb, the immuneACCESS table is reduced to in-frame sequences with V and J assigned. These tables do not hold every clone; where another copy was compared, an unresolved V gene accounts for under half, and the others remain unexplained. Clonal size and the V and J genes are those of that table, whereas D and trimming came from the DNA. This sample holds 18,000 or so clones; around 80% were observed only once. The ten largest clones add up to 14% of the sample.

Material for sequencing was peripheral blood. The chain was built from TRBV6-4 and TRBJ2-3; the D gene is possibly TRBD2, with 6 bases matching. The receptor's source is a man aged 35 to 55 with active or convalescent COVID-19. The encoded CDR3 is CASSEAGYLDTQYF. The nucleotide sequence reads TGTGCCAGCAGTGAAGCGGGTTATCTGGATACGCAGTATTTT.